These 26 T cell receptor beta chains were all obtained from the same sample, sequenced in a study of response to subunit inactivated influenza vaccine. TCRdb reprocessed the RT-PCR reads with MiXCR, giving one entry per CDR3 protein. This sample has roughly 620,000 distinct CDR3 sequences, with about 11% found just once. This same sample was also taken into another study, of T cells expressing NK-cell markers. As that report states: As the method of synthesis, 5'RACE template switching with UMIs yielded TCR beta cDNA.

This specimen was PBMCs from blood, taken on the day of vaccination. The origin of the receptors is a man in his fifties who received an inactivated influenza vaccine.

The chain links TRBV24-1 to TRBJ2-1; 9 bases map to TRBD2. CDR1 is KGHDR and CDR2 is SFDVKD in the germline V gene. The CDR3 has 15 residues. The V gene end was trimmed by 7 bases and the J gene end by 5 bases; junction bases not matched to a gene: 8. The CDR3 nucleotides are TGTGCCACCAGAGCCGGGACTAGCTACGACAATGAGCAGTTCTTC. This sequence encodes CATRAGTSYDNEQFF.

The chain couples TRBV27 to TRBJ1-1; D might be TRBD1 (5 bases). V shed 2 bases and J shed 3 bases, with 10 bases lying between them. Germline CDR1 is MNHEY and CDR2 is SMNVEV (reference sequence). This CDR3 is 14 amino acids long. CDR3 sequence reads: CASSLRGSYTEAFF. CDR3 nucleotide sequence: TGTGCCAGCAGTTTACGGGGGTCCTACACTGAAGCTTTCTTT.

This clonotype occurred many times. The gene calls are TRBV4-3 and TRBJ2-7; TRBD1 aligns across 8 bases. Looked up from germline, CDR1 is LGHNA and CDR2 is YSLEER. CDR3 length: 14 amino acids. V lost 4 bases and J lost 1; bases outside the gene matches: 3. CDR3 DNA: TGCGCCAGCAGCCGGACAGGGAATTCCTACGAGCAGTACTTC. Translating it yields CASSRTGNSYEQYF.

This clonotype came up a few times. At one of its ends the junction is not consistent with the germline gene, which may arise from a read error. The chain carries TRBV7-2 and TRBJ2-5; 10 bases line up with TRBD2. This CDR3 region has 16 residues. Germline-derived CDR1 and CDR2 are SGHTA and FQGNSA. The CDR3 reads CASRTGPGLAEDTQYF. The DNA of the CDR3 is TGTGCCAGCAGGACTGGTCCCGGACTAGCGGAAGACACCCAGTACTTC.

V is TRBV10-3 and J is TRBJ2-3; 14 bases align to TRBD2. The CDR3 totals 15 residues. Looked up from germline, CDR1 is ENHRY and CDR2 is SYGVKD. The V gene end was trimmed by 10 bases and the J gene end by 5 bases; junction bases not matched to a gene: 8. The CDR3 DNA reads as TGTGCCACCCTAGGACTAGCGGGAGGATTAGATACGCAGTATTTT. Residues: CATLGLAGGLDTQYF.

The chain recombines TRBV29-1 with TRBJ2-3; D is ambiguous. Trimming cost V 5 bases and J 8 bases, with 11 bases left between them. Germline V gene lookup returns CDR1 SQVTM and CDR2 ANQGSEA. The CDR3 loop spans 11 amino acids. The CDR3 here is CSVLASVTQYF. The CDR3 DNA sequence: TGCAGCGTTCTGGCTTCAGTTACGCAGTATTTT.

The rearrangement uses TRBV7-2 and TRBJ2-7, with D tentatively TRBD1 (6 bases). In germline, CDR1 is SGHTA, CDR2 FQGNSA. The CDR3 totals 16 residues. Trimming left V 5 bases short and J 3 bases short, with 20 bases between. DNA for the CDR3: TGTGCCAGCAGCCCCCCCCGGGGCCAGGGGAACTACGAGCAGTACTTC. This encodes CASSPPRGQGNYEQYF.

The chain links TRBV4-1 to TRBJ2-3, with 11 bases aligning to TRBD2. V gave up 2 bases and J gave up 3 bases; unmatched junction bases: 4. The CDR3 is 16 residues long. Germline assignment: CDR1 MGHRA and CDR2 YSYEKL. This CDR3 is CASSQTLAGGTDTQYF. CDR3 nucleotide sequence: TGCGCCAGCAGCCAAACTCTAGCGGGGGGAACAGATACGCAGTATTTT.

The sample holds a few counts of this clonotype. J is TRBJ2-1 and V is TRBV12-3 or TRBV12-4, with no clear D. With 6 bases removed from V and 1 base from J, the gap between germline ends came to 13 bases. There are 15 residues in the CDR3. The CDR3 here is CASSPALWSYNEQFF. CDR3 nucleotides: TGTGCCAGCAGCCCAGCTTTGTGGTCCTACAATGAGCAGTTCTTC.

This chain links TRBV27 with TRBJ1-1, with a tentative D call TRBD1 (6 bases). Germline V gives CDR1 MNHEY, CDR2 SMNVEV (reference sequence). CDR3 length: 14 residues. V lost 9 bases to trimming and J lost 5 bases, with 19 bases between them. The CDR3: CASIRTAIGTEAFF. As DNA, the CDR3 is TGTGCCAGTATAAGGACAGCTATAGGGACTGAAGCTTTCTTT.

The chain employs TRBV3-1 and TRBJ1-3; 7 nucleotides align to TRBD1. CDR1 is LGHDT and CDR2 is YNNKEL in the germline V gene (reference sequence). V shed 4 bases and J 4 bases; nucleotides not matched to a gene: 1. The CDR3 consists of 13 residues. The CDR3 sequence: CASSPTGGNTIYF. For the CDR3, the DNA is TGTGCCAGCAGCCCGACAGGGGGAAACACCATATATTTT.

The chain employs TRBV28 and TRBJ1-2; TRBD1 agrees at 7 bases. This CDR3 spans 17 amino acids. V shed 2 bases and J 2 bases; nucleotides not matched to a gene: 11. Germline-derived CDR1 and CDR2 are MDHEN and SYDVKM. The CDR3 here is CASSLRGRQLVNYGYTF. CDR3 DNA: TGTGCCAGCAGTTTAAGGGGGCGTCAGTTAGTAAACTATGGCTACACCTTC.

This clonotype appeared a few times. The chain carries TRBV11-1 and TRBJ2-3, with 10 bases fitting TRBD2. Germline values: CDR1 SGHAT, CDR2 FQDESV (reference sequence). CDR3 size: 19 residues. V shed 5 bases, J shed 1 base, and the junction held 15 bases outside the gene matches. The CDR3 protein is CASSTSILAGEEGTDTQYF. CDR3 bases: TGTGCCAGCAGCACCAGCATCCTAGCGGGAGAGGAGGGCACAGATACGCAGTATTTT.

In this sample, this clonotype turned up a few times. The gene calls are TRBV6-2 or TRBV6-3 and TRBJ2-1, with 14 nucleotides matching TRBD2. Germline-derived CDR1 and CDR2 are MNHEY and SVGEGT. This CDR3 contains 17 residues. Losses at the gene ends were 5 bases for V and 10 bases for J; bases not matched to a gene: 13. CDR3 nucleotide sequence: TGTGCCAGCAGTAGGACTAGCGGGAGGCCCCGTCAACGGGAGCAGTTCTTC. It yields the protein CASSRTSGRPRQREQFF.

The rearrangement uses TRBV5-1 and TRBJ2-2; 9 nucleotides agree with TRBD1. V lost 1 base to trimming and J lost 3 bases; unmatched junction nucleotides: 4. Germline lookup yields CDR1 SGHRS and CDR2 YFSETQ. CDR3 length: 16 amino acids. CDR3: CASSLLRTGDTGELFF. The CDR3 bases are TGCGCCAGCAGCTTGCTCCGGACAGGGGACACCGGGGAGCTGTTTTTT.

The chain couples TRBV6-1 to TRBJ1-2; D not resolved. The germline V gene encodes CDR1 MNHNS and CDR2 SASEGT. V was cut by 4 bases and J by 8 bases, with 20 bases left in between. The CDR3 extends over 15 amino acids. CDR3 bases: TGTGCCAGCAGTGTTTTCCGGGATCCCAGGAGGGGCTACACCTTC. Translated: CASSVFRDPRRGYTF.

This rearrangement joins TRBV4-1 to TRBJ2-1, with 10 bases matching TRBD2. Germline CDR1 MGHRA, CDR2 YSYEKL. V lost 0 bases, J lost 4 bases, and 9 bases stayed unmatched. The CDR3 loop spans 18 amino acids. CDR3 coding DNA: TGCGCCAGCAGCCAAGATGTGGCTAGCGGGGGCCTTTACAATGAGCAGTTCTTC. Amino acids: CASSQDVASGGLYNEQFF.

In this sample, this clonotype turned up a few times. The CDR3 DNA sequence: TGCGCCAGCAGACTAGCGGGGGAGAATGAGTTCTTC. Its protein is CASRLAGENEFF. This chain joins TRBV5-1 and TRBJ2-1, with 11 bases aligning to TRBD2. Germline lookup yields CDR1 SGHRS and CDR2 YFSETQ. With V trimmed by 5 bases and J by 14 bases, 6 bases remained unmatched. The CDR3 consists of 12 residues.

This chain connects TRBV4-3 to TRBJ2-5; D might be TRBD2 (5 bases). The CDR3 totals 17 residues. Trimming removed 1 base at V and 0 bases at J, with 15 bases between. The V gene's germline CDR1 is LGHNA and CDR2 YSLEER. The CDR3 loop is CASSQGPAGQYQETQYF. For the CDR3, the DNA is TGCGCCAGCAGCCAAGGGCCGGCGGGTCAGTACCAAGAGACCCAGTACTTC.

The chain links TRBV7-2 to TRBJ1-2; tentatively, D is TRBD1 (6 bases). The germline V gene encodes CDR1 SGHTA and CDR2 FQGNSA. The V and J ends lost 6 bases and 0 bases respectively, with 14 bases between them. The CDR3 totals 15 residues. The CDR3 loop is CASSLARGANYGYTF. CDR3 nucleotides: TGTGCCAGCAGTCTAGCCAGGGGCGCTAACTATGGCTACACCTTC.

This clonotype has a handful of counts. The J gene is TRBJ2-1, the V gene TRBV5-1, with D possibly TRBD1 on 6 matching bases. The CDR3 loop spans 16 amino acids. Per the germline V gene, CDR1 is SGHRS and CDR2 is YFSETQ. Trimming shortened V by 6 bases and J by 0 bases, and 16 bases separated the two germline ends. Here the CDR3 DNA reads TGCGCCAGCAACTTAGGGGGATCCAGCTCCTACAATGAGCAGTTCTTC. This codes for CASNLGGSSSYNEQFF.

DNA for the CDR3: TGTGCCAGCAGACTTTCGACATATAACACTGAAGCTTTCTTT. As protein: CASRLSTYNTEAFF. This chain links TRBV12-3 or TRBV12-4 with TRBJ1-1; D is undetermined. Trimming removed 6 bases at V and 2 bases at J, with 13 bases between. CDR3 length: 14 residues.

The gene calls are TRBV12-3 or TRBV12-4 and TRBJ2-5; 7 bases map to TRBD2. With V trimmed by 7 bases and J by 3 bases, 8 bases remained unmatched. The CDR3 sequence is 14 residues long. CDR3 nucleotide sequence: TGTGCCAGCACCCCAGCGGGGAGGGAAGAGACCCAGTACTTC. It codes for CASTPAGREETQYF.

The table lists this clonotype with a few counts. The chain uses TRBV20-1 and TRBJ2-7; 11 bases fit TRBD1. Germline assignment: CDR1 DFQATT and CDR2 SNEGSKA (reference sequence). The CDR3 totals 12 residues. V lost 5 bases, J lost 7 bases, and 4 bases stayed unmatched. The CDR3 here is CSAGQGAEEQYF. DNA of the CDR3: TGCAGTGCTGGACAGGGGGCGGAGGAGCAGTACTTC.

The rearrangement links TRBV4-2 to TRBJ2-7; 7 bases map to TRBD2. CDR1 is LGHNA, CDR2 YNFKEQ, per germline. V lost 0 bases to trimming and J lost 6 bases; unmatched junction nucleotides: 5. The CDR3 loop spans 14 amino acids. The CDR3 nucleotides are TGTGCCAGCAGCCAAGACGCCGGGAGGCCCGAGCAGTACTTC. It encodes CASSQDAGRPEQYF.

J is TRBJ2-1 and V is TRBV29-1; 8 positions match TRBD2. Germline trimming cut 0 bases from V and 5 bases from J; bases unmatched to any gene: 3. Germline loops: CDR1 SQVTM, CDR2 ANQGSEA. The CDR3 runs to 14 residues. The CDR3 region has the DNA TGCAGCGTTGAAGAAAGACTAGCGAACAATGAGCAGTTCTTC. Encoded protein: CSVEERLANNEQFF.